This TCR beta chain stems from a study of T cells in Graves' hyperthyroidism and ophthalmopathy. As for the study in general: The blood sample was taken at first diagnosis, before treatment began.

Trimming took 3 bases from V and 3 from J; bases not matched to a gene: 4. The CDR3 runs to 16 residues. TCR beta CDR3 regions were amplified from RNA transcripts. Initially, a first-round RT-PCR of the TCR CDR3 employed the HTBI primer set. MiXCR was run by TCRdb on the multiplex PCR reads, yielding one entry per CDR3 protein. This repertoire shows about 210,000 distinct CDR3 sequences, approximately 17% found once; its top ten account for around 52%. This clonotype was found a few times. The sample taken for sequencing was blood. The J gene is TRBJ2-2, the V gene TRBV12-3 or TRBV12-4; 10 bases line up with TRBD2. The receptor comes from a man aged 50 to 60 with Graves' hyperthyroidism. As DNA, the CDR3 is TGTGCCAGCAGTTTCCCGGGACTAGCGTACACCGGGGAGCTGTTTTTT. Translating it yields CASSFPGLAYTGELFF.